The rows below give T cell receptor beta chains drawn from one sample of a study of CD8+CD57+ T cells in acquired aplastic anemia. TCRdb re-called the reads through MiXCR, storing one row per CDR3 protein. The sample has 150,000 or so distinct CDR3 sequences, around 48% seen once. Input material: sorted CD4+, CD8+, or CD8+CD57+ T cells (not recorded which) from PBMCs. Receptor source: a human donor with aplastic anemia. Each CDR3 is given with its conserved first and last residue. Fields, in order: D gene, V gene, clone size, J gene, CDR3 protein, CDR3 DNA. A D gene is named only where the DNA matches it firmly. Rows may omit the clone size; those that give it use once, few, many or a size class.

D gene: NA; V gene: TRBV7-2; clone size: NA; J gene: TRBJ2-7; CDR3 protein: CASSFGEYEQYF; CDR3 DNA: TGTGCCAGCAGCTTCGGGGAGTACGAGCAGTACTTC
D gene: TRBD1; V gene: TRBV11-1; clone size: NA; J gene: TRBJ2-3; CDR3 protein: CASSSRTGLAADTQYF; CDR3 DNA: TGTGCCAGCAGCTCTCGGACAGGCCTCGCAGCAGATACGCAGTATTTT
D gene: TRBD1; V gene: TRBV6-2/TRBV6-3; clone size: NA; J gene: TRBJ1-2; CDR3 protein: CASSSGQGRYGYTF; CDR3 DNA: TGTGCCAGCAGCTCGGGACAGGGAAGATATGGCTACACCTTC
D gene: NA; V gene: TRBV20-1; clone size: NA; J gene: TRBJ2-3; CDR3 protein: CSANSLRIGTDTQYF; CDR3 DNA: TGCAGTGCTAATTCTCTCCGGATCGGTACAGATACGCAGTATTTT
D gene: TRBD1; V gene: TRBV6-1; clone size: many; J gene: TRBJ1-3; CDR3 protein: CASSERGQYDTIYF; CDR3 DNA: TGTGCCAGCAGTGAACGGGGACAGTATGACACCATATATTTT
D gene: TRBD2; V gene: TRBV20-1; clone size: many; J gene: TRBJ2-3; CDR3 protein: CSASMGLATDTQYF; CDR3 DNA: TGCAGTGCTAGTATGGGACTAGCGACGGATACGCAGTATTTT
D gene: TRBD2; V gene: TRBV6-1; clone size: NA; J gene: TRBJ2-5; CDR3 protein: CASRAGVGETQYF; CDR3 DNA: TGTGCCAGCAGGGCGGGGGTTGGGGAGACCCAGTACTTC
D gene: NA; V gene: TRBV7-9; clone size: NA; J gene: TRBJ1-2; CDR3 protein: CASSLTEGGYTF; CDR3 DNA: TGTGCCAGCAGCCTTACTGAAGGTGGCTACACCTTC
D gene: NA; V gene: TRBV28; clone size: NA; J gene: TRBJ1-3; CDR3 protein: CASSPDTHSGNTIYF; CDR3 DNA: TGTGCCAGCAGTCCCGACACCCACTCTGGAAACACCATATATTTT
D gene: NA; V gene: TRBV2; clone size: NA; J gene: TRBJ1-5; CDR3 protein: CASSGGWGREPQHF; CDR3 DNA: TGTGCCAGCAGTGGAGGTTGGGGCAGGGAACCCCAGCATTTT
D gene: NA; V gene: TRBV6-5; clone size: many; J gene: TRBJ2-7; CDR3 protein: CASSYSLGYEQYF; CDR3 DNA: TGTGCCAGCAGTTACTCGTTGGGCTACGAGCAGTACTTC
D gene: NA; V gene: TRBV6-5; clone size: NA; J gene: TRBJ1-1; CDR3 protein: CASSYVAGSTEAFF; CDR3 DNA: TGTGCCAGCAGTTACGTAGCGGGCAGCACTGAAGCTTTCTTT
D gene: NA; V gene: TRBV11-2; clone size: NA; J gene: TRBJ1-5; CDR3 protein: CASSLIGNSNQPQHF; CDR3 DNA: TGTGCCAGCAGCTTAATAGGGAATAGCAATCAGCCCCAGCATTTT
D gene: NA; V gene: TRBV7-2; clone size: NA; J gene: TRBJ2-3; CDR3 protein: CASSPGEVTDTQYF; CDR3 DNA: TGTGCCAGCAGCCCAGGGGAGGTCACAGATACGCAGTATTTT
D gene: NA; V gene: TRBV9; clone size: NA; J gene: TRBJ1-2; CDR3 protein: CASSVAGDTNYGYTF; CDR3 DNA: TGTGCCAGCAGCGTAGCTGGGGACACCAACTATGGCTACACCTTC
D gene: NA; V gene: TRBV5-4; clone size: many; J gene: TRBJ1-2; CDR3 protein: CASSLARTGNRAEGYTF; CDR3 DNA: TGTGCCAGCAGCTTGGCCCGAACAGGGAATAGGGCAGAAGGCTACACCTTC
D gene: NA; V gene: TRBV24-1; clone size: NA; J gene: TRBJ2-7; CDR3 protein: CATSASGSYEQYF; CDR3 DNA: TGTGCCACCAGTGCTTCCGGAAGCTACGAGCAGTACTTC